One sample yielded the 28 T cell receptor beta chains listed below, sequenced in a study of identical twins. TCRdb re-analysed the 5' RACE reads in MiXCR, keeping a single row per CDR3 protein. The table shows under 300,000 distinct CDR3 sequences, with around an eighth occurring only once. The sequenced sample consisted of memory (CD45RO+) T cells sorted from blood. These receptors were obtained from a woman between 18 and 29 years old in good health.

V is TRBV5-1 and J is TRBJ1-1; D uncertain. The CDR3 has 12 amino acids. Looked up from germline, CDR1 is SGHRS and CDR2 is YFSETQ. Trimming left V 4 bases short and J 11 bases short, with 15 bases between. CDR3 sequence: CASSASGIQAFF. For the CDR3, the DNA is TGCGCCAGCAGCGCCTCGGGAATTCAGGCTTTCTTT. Combining the CDR3 with reference TRBV5-1 and TRBJ1-1 gives the whole variable domain KAGVTQTPRYLIKTRGQQVTLSCSPISGHRSVSWYQQTPGQGLQFLFEYFSETQRNKGNFPGRFSGRQFSNSRSEMNVSTLELGDSALYLCASSASGIQAFFGQGTRLTVV.

The chain has TRBV10-1 and TRBJ2-7; D is perhaps TRBD1 (5 bases). There are 13 residues in the CDR3. Trimming removed 8 bases at V and 0 bases at J, with 11 bases between. Per germline, CDR1 WNHNN and CDR2 SYGVQD (reference sequence). The DNA for the CDR3 is TGCGCCAGCTCCTCAGGGATCTCCTACGAGCAGTACTTC. Protein product: CASSSGISYEQYF.

This rearrangement joins TRBV20-1 to TRBJ2-5; 7 nucleotides match TRBD2. CDR1 is DFQATT and CDR2 is SNEGSKA in the germline V gene (reference sequence). Trimming took 5 bases from V and 3 from J; bases not matched to a gene: 3. The CDR3 spans 12 residues. The CDR3 here is CSAWSGEETQYF. The CDR3, as DNA: TGCAGTGCTTGGAGCGGGGAAGAGACCCAGTACTTC.

The CDR3 nucleotides read TGTGCCAGCAGTTTACGGGGGACATCCTTGTGGGAGCTGTTTTTT. Residues: CASSLRGTSLWELFF. The gene calls are TRBV12-3 or TRBV12-4 and TRBJ2-2; D possibly matches TRBD1 or TRBD2 (6 bases each). The V and J ends lost 2 bases and 9 bases respectively, with 16 bases between them. CDR3 length: 15 residues.

The chain is built from TRBV27 and TRBJ2-7; D possibly corresponds to TRBD1 (5 bases). Trimming cost V 3 bases and J 0 bases, with 9 bases left between them. Germline values: CDR1 MNHEY, CDR2 SMNVEV (reference sequence). There are 14 residues in the CDR3. In DNA form, the CDR3 reads TGTGCCAGCAGTTTCCGACAGCTCTCCTACGAGCAGTACTTC. Its translation: CASSFRQLSYEQYF.

This clonotype was observed many times. The gene calls are TRBV7-2 and TRBJ1-6; D is perhaps TRBD1 (6 bases). There are 16 residues in the CDR3. Trimming cost V 1 base and J 7 bases, with 14 bases left between them. Germline assignment: CDR1 SGHTA and CDR2 FQGNSA. CDR3 in DNA: TGTGCCAGCAGCTTAGGGGGGGGGCAGAACAATTCACCCCTCCACTTT. Translated: CASSLGGGQNNSPLHF.

This sequence joins TRBV7-8 and TRBJ2-2; D is possibly TRBD2 (6 bases). With 3 bases removed from V and 7 bases from J, the gap between germline ends came to 12 bases. The CDR3 is made up of 14 amino acids. CDR1 is SGHVS and CDR2 is FQNEAQ in the germline V gene. CDR3: CASSLGMRGGELFF. CDR3 DNA sequence: TGTGCCAGCAGCTTGGGGATGCGGGGCGGGGAGCTGTTTTTT.

The V and J genes are TRBV20-1 and TRBJ1-4; no clear D. CDR3 length: 16 residues. Trimming left V 0 bases short and J 4 bases short, with 15 bases between. Looked up from germline, CDR1 is DFQATT and CDR2 is SNEGSKA (reference sequence). The CDR3 region has the DNA TGCAGTGCTAGAGATGGCGGGCCAGAAGATAATGAAAAACTGTTTTTT. Translated, it gives CSARDGGPEDNEKLFF.

The V call is TRBV7-2, the J call TRBJ2-1; TRBD2 matches at 7 bases. Germline assignment: CDR1 SGHTA and CDR2 FQGNSA. Germline trimming cut 5 bases from V and 2 bases from J; bases unmatched to any gene: 12. This CDR3 is 17 amino acids long. The CDR3 nucleotides read TGTGCCAGCAGCCTGACCCCTTCTAGCGGAACCTACAATGAGCAGTTCTTC. Translated, it gives CASSLTPSSGTYNEQFF.

The chain employs TRBV7-8 and TRBJ1-4; D ambiguous. Trimming shortened V by 7 bases and J by 5 bases, and 14 bases separated the two germline ends. Germline-derived CDR1 and CDR2 are SGHVS and FQNEAQ. The CDR3 contains 14 residues. DNA for the CDR3: TGTGCCAGCAAGCGGGCCGGGTTGAATGAAAAACTGTTTTTT. Translation gives CASKRAGLNEKLFF. The entire variable domain, with the rest obtained from reference TRBV7-8 and TRBJ1-4, is as follows: GAGVSQSPRYKVAKRGQDVALRCDPISGHVSLFWYQQALGQGPEFLTYFQNEAQLDKSGLPSDRFFAERPEGSVSTLKIQRTQQEDSAVYLCASKRAGLNEKLFFGSGTQLSVL.

This clonotype showed up just a few times. The chain employs TRBV12-3 or TRBV12-4 and TRBJ2-7, with D perhaps matching TRBD1 or TRBD2 (6 bases each). V was shortened by 5 bases and J by 6 bases, with 20 bases between the two germline ends. CDR3 length: 15 amino acids. The CDR3 bases are TGTGCCAGCAGTCCGAGGGGGGAGAGTCAGAGCGAGCAGTACTTC. This translates into CASSPRGESQSEQYF.

The chain uses TRBV12-3 or TRBV12-4 and TRBJ2-1, with TRBD2 identical over 12 bases. The CDR3 extends over 14 amino acids. Unmatched junction bases numbered 4, after V lost 7 bases and J lost 6 bases. This CDR3 is CASKGLAGFNEQFF. The CDR3 DNA follows: TGTGCCAGCAAAGGACTAGCGGGGTTCAATGAGCAGTTCTTC.

In this sample, this clonotype turned up many times. V and J are TRBV7-9 and TRBJ2-2; the D is unclear. CDR1 and CDR2 from the germline V gene are SEHNR and FQNEAQ (reference sequence). Deletions cut 5 bases from V and 7 bases from J, with 17 bases between. The CDR3 is made up of 15 amino acids. CDR3 region: CASSPSFTSSGELFF. CDR3 DNA sequence: TGTGCCAGCAGCCCTTCTTTTACGAGTAGCGGGGAGCTGTTTTTT.

This clonotype came up a few times. The gene calls are TRBV21-1 and TRBJ1-5. TRBV21-1 is annotated as a pseudogene. CDR3 length: 11 amino acids. Here the CDR3 reads CATHPVKPQHF. The DNA for the CDR3 is TGTGCCACTCACCCAGTAAAGCCCCAGCATTTT.

The chain links TRBV27 to TRBJ1-1, with D perhaps TRBD1 (5 bases). CDR1 and CDR2 from the germline V gene are MNHEY and SMNVEV (reference sequence). Trimming removed 6 bases from V and 0 bases from J, with 11 bases in between. CDR3 length: 14 amino acids. DNA for the CDR3: TGTGCCAGCAGGGACACTACCCTGAACACTGAAGCTTTCTTT. Translation: CASRDTTLNTEAFF.

J is TRBJ2-5 and V is TRBV2, with D perhaps assigned TRBD1 or TRBD2 (5 bases each). The CDR3 totals 12 residues. With 11 bases removed from V and 4 bases from J, the gap between germline ends came to 14 bases. The germline CDR1 and CDR2 sequences are SNHLY and FYNNEI. DNA of the CDR3: TGTGCCTCTGGGGGTAGGGGAGAGACCCAGTACTTC. Its translation: CASGGRGETQYF.

Many counts were recorded for this clonotype. V is TRBV10-3 and J is TRBJ2-3; TRBD2 agrees at 7 bases. The V gene's germline CDR1 is ENHRY and CDR2 SYGVKD. The CDR3 sequence is 16 residues long. Trimming removed 2 bases from V and 4 bases from J; junction bases left unmatched: 9. The CDR3: CAISERGGPFPDTQYF. DNA of the CDR3: TGTGCCATCAGTGAGCGCGGGGGACCCTTTCCAGATACGCAGTATTTT.

This clonotype was found a few times. This chain connects TRBV27 to TRBJ2-1; TRBD1 matches 7 bases. The V segment lost 7 bases and the J segment 4 bases; nucleotides outside the gene matches: 4. The CDR3 sequence is 13 residues long. Germline V lookup: CDR1 MNHEY, CDR2 SMNVEV (reference sequence). The CDR3, as DNA: TGTGCCAGCAAACAGGGGCCATACAATGAGCAGTTCTTC. This sequence encodes CASKQGPYNEQFF.

The rearrangement links TRBV20-1 to TRBJ1-5, with unresolved D. Between the trimmed V and J ends, which lost 6 bases and 6 bases, there was a span of 12 bases. Germline values: CDR1 DFQATT, CDR2 SNEGSKA (reference sequence). This CDR3 region has 12 residues. The CDR3 protein is CSARGSAQPQHF. CDR3 coding DNA: TGCAGTGCCCGAGGGAGCGCTCAGCCCCAGCATTTT.

The table lists this clonotype with a few counts. The rearrangement uses TRBV7-9 and TRBJ1-1; D might be TRBD1 (5 bases). The length of the CDR3 is 15 residues. V dropped 1 base and J dropped 1 base, with 10 bases sitting between them. The germline CDR1 and CDR2 sequences are SEHNR and FQNEAQ (reference sequence). The CDR3 is CASSLGGGRNTEAFF. The CDR3 nucleotides read TGTGCCAGCAGCTTAGGGGGGGGGAGGAACACTGAAGCTTTCTTT.

The table lists this clonotype with a few counts. At one of its ends the junction is not consistent with the germline gene, which may arise from a read error. The chain has TRBV12-3 or TRBV12-4 and TRBJ2-2; TRBD1 or TRBD2 may be the D gene (6 bases each). The CDR3 covers 11 residues. The CDR3 here is CASNLKGGLFF. CDR3 coding DNA: TGTGCCAGCAACCTCAAGGGGGGGCTGTTTTTT.

This chain links TRBV12-3 or TRBV12-4 with TRBJ1-1, with TRBD1 as a possible D gene (5 bases). The CDR3 contains 12 residues. The V end lost 4 bases, the J end lost 11 bases, and 14 bases lay between the germline ends. The CDR3 DNA sequence: TGTGCCAGCAGTTCGGTGGGCAGGGATGCTTTCTTT. It translates to CASSSVGRDAFF.

This clonotype was recorded a few times. The chain couples TRBV7-2 to TRBJ2-3; TRBD2 matches at 7 bases. The CDR3 sequence is 15 residues long. CDR1 SGHTA and CDR2 FQGNSA come from the germline V gene. The junction had 6 bases not matched to a gene; V was cut back by 5 bases and J by 1 base. The CDR3 region has the DNA TGTGCCAGCAGCGTACAGCGGGACGGCACAGATACGCAGTATTTT. It translates to CASSVQRDGTDTQYF. Based on the CDR3 plus reference TRBV7-2 and TRBJ2-3, the full variable domain is GAGVSQSPSNKVTEKGKDVELRCDPISGHTALYWYRQSLGQGLEFLIYFQGNSAPDKSGLPSDRFSAERTGGSVSTLTIQRTQQEDSAVYLCASSVQRDGTDTQYFGPGTRLTVL.

This chain connects TRBV18 to TRBJ1-1; 9 positions agree with TRBD1. Looked up from germline, CDR1 is KGHSH and CDR2 is LQKENI. This CDR3 comprises 15 residues. Losses at the gene ends were 6 bases for V and 1 base for J; bases not matched to a gene: 6. The CDR3 DNA reads TGTGCCAGCTCCCAAACGGGACAGGGGAACACTGAAGCTTTCTTT. Its translation: CASSQTGQGNTEAFF.

This clonotype showed up many times. The chain uses TRBV19 and TRBJ2-1, with D possibly matching TRBD1 (5 bases). The germline V and J ends were trimmed by 4 bases and 2 bases, with 9 bases remaining between them. CDR3 length: 14 amino acids. Germline loops: CDR1 LNHDA, CDR2 SQIVND (reference sequence). CDR3 loop: CASSTRVAYNEQFF. The CDR3 DNA reads TGTGCCAGTAGTACCAGGGTGGCCTACAATGAGCAGTTCTTC.

This clonotype has more than one count but fewer than ten. V gene TRBV29-1 combines with J gene TRBJ1-2, with D tentatively TRBD1 (5 bases). In germline, CDR1 is SQVTM, CDR2 ANQGSEA. This CDR3 comprises 12 residues. The ends were cut back, 3 bases at V and 8 bases at J, with 13 bases in the middle. This CDR3 is CSVDEGMKGYTF. The DNA of the CDR3 is TGCAGCGTTGACGAGGGGATGAAGGGCTACACCTTC. Supplemented by reference TRBV29-1 and TRBJ1-2, the full variable domain reads SAVISQKPSRDICQRGTSLTIQCQVDSQVTMMFWYRQQPGQSLTLIATANQGSEATYESGFVIDKFPISRPNLTFSTLTVSNMSPEDSSIYLCSVDEGMKGYTFGSGTRLTVV.

V and J are TRBV3-1 and TRBJ1-2; D ambiguous. Trimming took 4 bases from V and 9 from J, leaving 12 bases between them. The germline CDR1 and CDR2 sequences are LGHDT and YNNKEL (reference sequence). The CDR3 totals 12 residues. DNA of the CDR3: TGTGCCAGCAGCCGGTTGCCGGAACGCTACACCTTC. It is translated as CASSRLPERYTF.

This clonotype is classed as large. The rearrangement uses TRBV27 and TRBJ1-6; 10 nucleotides line up with TRBD1. Germline lookup yields CDR1 MNHEY and CDR2 SMNVEV (reference sequence). The J segment lost 8 bases and the V segment lost 11 bases, leaving 9 bases of the junction unmatched. The CDR3 has 14 residues. CDR3 amino acids: CAAGRGTGDSPLHF. The CDR3 coding sequence is TGTGCCGCCGGGAGGGGGACAGGGGATTCACCCCTCCACTTT.